Shown below are 25 T cell receptor beta chains from a single sample sequenced in a study of control samples from healthy donors and cancer patients. TCRdb's copy holds only in-frame clones and misses some; the assay was immunoSEQ multiplex PCR. The table lists tens of thousands of clones, 89% of them singletons. The sequenced sample consisted of PBMCs. The receptors shown here come from a woman aged 50 to 60 with colorectal cancer.

V gene TRBV7-8 combines with J gene TRBJ1-4; tentatively, D is TRBD1 (5 bases). Germline loops: CDR1 SGHVS, CDR2 FQNEAQ. Deletions cut 4 bases from V and 8 bases from J, with 17 bases between. This CDR3 is built from 15 residues. CDR3 sequence (DNA): TGTGCCAGCAGCTCCTACGGGGGGTTCGAGGAAAAACTGTTTTTT. This gives the protein CASSSYGGFEEKLFF.

The V and J genes are TRBV12-3 or TRBV12-4 and TRBJ1-2; no clear D gene. The CDR3 runs to 13 residues. Trimming pared 7 bases from V and 4 bases from J, leaving 13 bases between. CDR3 residues: CASTEGSPYGYTF. The DNA of the CDR3 is TGTGCCAGCACCGAGGGAAGTCCCTATGGCTACACCTTC.

This clone is a singleton in its sample. The conserved closing phenylalanine or tryptophan is absent in this CDR3, likely reflecting a read error. This chain links TRBV6-1 with TRBJ2-7; 8 bases are shared with TRBD2. Germline CDR1 is MNHNS and CDR2 is SASEGT. With 1 base clipped from V and 3 bases from J, the junction kept 2 bases outside the gene matches. CDR3 length: 14 residues. CDR3 loop: CASSEGRGDYEQYG. DNA of the CDR3: TGTGCCAGCAGTGAAGGGCGGGGGGACTACGAGCAGTACGGC.

The V and J genes are TRBV6-2 or TRBV6-3 and TRBJ1-4; D remains ambiguous. This CDR3 has 14 amino acids. From germline, CDR1 is MNHEY and CDR2 SVGEGT. Trimming shortened V by 0 bases and J by 8 bases, and 10 bases separated the two germline ends. The CDR3 protein is CASSYSNPVEKLFF. The CDR3 DNA follows: TGTGCCAGCAGTTACTCGAATCCTGTCGAAAAACTGTTTTTT.

V is TRBV6-5 and J is TRBJ2-5; 10 bases fit TRBD2. Germline V gene sequence: CDR1 MNHEY, CDR2 SVGAGI. The V gene end was trimmed by 7 bases and the J gene end by 5 bases; junction bases not matched to a gene: 7. This CDR3 is built from 14 residues. CDR3 sequence reads: CASTLAGGGETQYF. The CDR3 DNA reads as TGTGCCAGCACCTTAGCGGGGGGCGGGGAGACCCAGTACTTC.

The chain carries TRBV5-1 and TRBJ2-3; no definite D call. CDR1 and CDR2 from the germline V gene are SGHRS and YFSETQ. V shed 0 bases and J shed 2 bases, with 1 base lying between them. The CDR3 spans 12 residues. The CDR3: CASSLATDTQYF. DNA of the CDR3: TGCGCCAGCAGCTTGGCCACAGATACGCAGTATTTT.

The genes are TRBV14 and TRBJ1-2; 8 nucleotides match TRBD1. Germline V gene sequence: CDR1 SGHDN, CDR2 FVKESK. CDR3 length: 12 amino acids. V dropped 7 bases and J dropped 7; count of bases not matched to a gene: 5. This CDR3 is CASTTGGAGYTF. The CDR3 DNA reads TGTGCCAGCACTACAGGGGGAGCTGGCTACACCTTC. Looking up the rest from reference TRBV14 and TRBJ1-2 gives the full variable domain: EAGVTQFPSHSVIEKGQTVTLRCDPISGHDNLYWYRRVMGKEIKFLLHFVKESKQDESGMPNNRFLAERTGGTYSTLKVQPAELEDSGVYFCASTTGGAGYTFGSGTRLTVV.

The CDR3 sequence is CASSLTGTGGYTEAFF. Written as DNA, the CDR3 is TGTGCCAGCAGCTTGACCGGGACAGGGGGCTATACTGAAGCTTTCTTT. This rearrangement joins TRBV6-2 or TRBV6-3 to TRBJ1-1; TRBD1 aligns across 12 bases. CDR1 is MNHEY and CDR2 is SVGEGT in the germline V gene. The CDR3 length is 16 residues. V lost 6 bases, J lost 5 bases, and 10 bases stayed unmatched.

The V call is TRBV30, the J call TRBJ2-7, with TRBD1 matching 8 bases. The CDR3 runs 14 residues. Germline V CDR1 and CDR2: GTSNPN, SVGIG (reference sequence). J was trimmed by 4 bases and V by 3 bases; bases with no gene match: 8. The CDR3 DNA is TGTGCCTGGAGCCCACAGGGGGGAGCATACGAGCAGTACGTC. Its translation is CAWSPQGGAYEQYV.

CDR3 coding DNA: TGTGCCAGCTCACAGACAGGGGAAGTCACCGGGGAGCTGTTTTTT. Its protein product is CASSQTGEVTGELFF. The chain couples TRBV18 to TRBJ2-2, with 8 bases that match TRBD1. J was trimmed by 4 bases and V by 4 bases; bases with no gene match: 5. Germline CDR1 and CDR2: KGHSH and LQKENI. The CDR3 length is 15 residues.

The chain joins TRBV6-5 to TRBJ2-4; a possible D gene is TRBD1 (5 bases). The germline CDR1 and CDR2 sequences are MNHEY and SVGAGI. The length of the CDR3 is 15 residues. Trimming took 2 bases from V and 4 from J, leaving 12 bases between them. Here the CDR3 DNA reads TGTGCCAGCAGTTACAACAGACAGCCTAAAAACATTCAGTACTTC. It is translated as CASSYNRQPKNIQYF.

This sequence joins TRBV29-1 and TRBJ2-5, with TRBD1 identical over 8 bases. The trim removed 3 bases at V and 7 bases at J, leaving 7 bases unmatched. The germline V gene has CDR1 SQVTM and CDR2 ANQGSEA. The CDR3 has 13 residues. The CDR3 bases are TGCAGCGTTGAGCTCCAGGGGGCGAGGACCCAGTACTTC. Its translation: CSVELQGARTQYF. The full variable domain, with the rest looked up from reference TRBV29-1 and TRBJ2-5, is SAVISQKPSRDICQRGTSLTIQCQVDSQVTMMFWYRQQPGQSLTLIATANQGSEATYESGFVIDKFPISRPNLTFSTLTVSNMSPEDSSIYLCSVELQGARTQYFGPGTRLLVL.

V gene TRBV30 combines with J gene TRBJ1-5, with D unresolved. CDR3 length equals 13 residues. In germline, CDR1 is GTSNPN, CDR2 SVGIG (reference sequence). V was cut by 2 bases and J by 7 bases, with 12 bases left in between. This chain's CDR3 is CAWSLGSNQPQHF. DNA for the CDR3: TGTGCCTGGAGTCTCGGGTCTAACCAGCCCCAGCATTTT.

V gene TRBV10-1 combines with J gene TRBJ2-5, with D tentatively TRBD2 (5 bases). V was pared by 3 bases and J by 5 bases, with 16 bases between. Germline CDR1 is WNHNN and CDR2 is SYGVQD (reference sequence). CDR3 length equals 15 residues. The CDR3 region is CASSEEGGPVETQYF. CDR3 nucleotides: TGCGCCAGCAGTGAAGAGGGCGGCCCGGTCGAGACCCAGTACTTC.

The chain links TRBV20-1 to TRBJ2-3; the match to TRBD2 covers 8 bases. The length of the CDR3 is 14 residues. Germline V gene lookup returns CDR1 DFQATT and CDR2 SNEGSKA (reference sequence). V was pared by 6 bases and J by 3 bases, with 8 bases of the junction left unmatched. The CDR3 region is CSASISGATDTQYF. In DNA form, the CDR3 reads TGCAGTGCAAGTATTAGCGGGGCGACAGATACGCAGTATTTT.

This clone was recorded only once. The V and J genes are TRBV6-1 and TRBJ2-1; perhaps TRBD1 as D (5 bases). Trimming removed 4 bases from V and 0 bases from J, with 13 bases in between. This CDR3 spans 16 amino acids. Germline CDR1 and CDR2: MNHNS and SASEGT. The DNA of the CDR3 is TGTGCCAGCAGTGGACAGACAGAGAGCTCCTACAATGAGCAGTTCTTC. Translated, it gives CASSGQTESSYNEQFF.

This chain uses TRBV10-2 with TRBJ1-1; no reliable D call. Per germline, CDR1 WSHSY and CDR2 SAAADI. This CDR3 comprises 14 residues. V was clipped by 4 bases and J by 0 bases, with 9 bases between them. This CDR3 is CASSVLGVNTEAFF. The CDR3 DNA reads as TGCGCCAGCAGTGTCCTTGGGGTGAACACTGAAGCTTTCTTT.

The chain recombines TRBV19 with TRBJ2-3, with 7 bases aligning to TRBD2. This CDR3 is 15 amino acids long. Germline V gene data show CDR1 as LNHDA and CDR2 as SQIVND (reference sequence). V shed 4 bases and J 4 bases; nucleotides not matched to a gene: 8. This CDR3 reads CASSSGGWIPDTQYF. In nucleotides, the CDR3 is TGTGCCAGTAGTAGCGGGGGTTGGATTCCAGATACGCAGTATTTT.

V is TRBV30 and J is TRBJ1-2; 7 bases align to TRBD1. The CDR3 is 14 amino acids. Germline CDR1 and CDR2: GTSNPN and SVGIG (reference sequence). Trimming cost V 1 base and J 6 bases; bases outside gene matches: 8. CDR3: CAWSAYRGYHGYTF. The CDR3 DNA reads TGTGCCTGGAGTGCTTACAGGGGTTACCATGGCTACACCTTC.

DNA of the CDR3: TGTGCCAGCAGCTGGAGCGCTACACCCCGCTCTGGAAACACCATATATTTT. Translated, it gives CASSWSATPRSGNTIYF. The chain has TRBV9 and TRBJ1-3; D remains unclear. Trimming removed 4 bases from V and 0 bases from J, with 17 bases in between. The CDR3 is made up of 17 amino acids. Per germline, CDR1 SGDLS and CDR2 YYNGEE.

The V call is TRBV5-4, the J call TRBJ1-2; D is possibly TRBD1 (6 bases). V was cut by 4 bases and J by 1 base, with 11 bases left in between. This CDR3 region has 14 residues. Germline CDR1 is SGHNT and CDR2 is YYREEE (reference sequence). CDR3 in amino acids: CASSQKGVNYGYTF. In DNA, the CDR3 is TGTGCCAGCAGCCAAAAGGGGGTTAACTATGGCTACACCTTC.

This clone was counted once. V usage is TRBV2 and J usage is TRBJ2-7; D is perhaps TRBD1 (7 bases). This CDR3 region has 13 residues. Trimming cost V 8 bases and J 3 bases, with 14 bases left between them. Germline lookup yields CDR1 SNHLY and CDR2 FYNNEI. CDR3 residues: CASGGTDGYEQYV. Here the CDR3 DNA reads TGTGCCAGCGGAGGGACAGACGGCTACGAGCAGTACGTC.

The chain recombines TRBV14 with TRBJ2-3; 7 bases map to TRBD1. The CDR3 has 15 residues. CDR1 SGHDN and CDR2 FVKESK come from the germline V gene. J gave up 0 bases and V 1 base, and 1 base lay outside the gene matches. This CDR3 is CASSQGDSSTDTQYF. CDR3 sequence (DNA): TGTGCCAGCAGCCAAGGGGACAGTAGCACAGATACGCAGTATTTT.

V is TRBV19 and J is TRBJ2-1; the match to TRBD1 covers 8 bases. Germline V gene sequence: CDR1 LNHDA, CDR2 SQIVND (reference sequence). The V gene end was trimmed by 5 bases and the J gene end by 3 bases; junction bases not matched to a gene: 3. This CDR3 has 14 residues. The CDR3 protein is CASSPDRGYNEQFF. CDR3 DNA sequence: TGTGCCAGTAGTCCCGACAGGGGCTACAATGAGCAGTTCTTC. Full variable domain (rest looked up from reference TRBV19 and TRBJ2-1): DGGITQSPKYLFRKEGQNVTLSCEQNLNHDAMYWYRQDPGQGLRLIYYSQIVNDFQKGDIAEGYSVSREKKESFPLTVTSAQKNPTAFYLCASSPDRGYNEQFFGPGTRLTVL.

The chain combines TRBV2 with TRBJ1-5; no clear D. V lost 3 bases, J lost 0 bases, and 3 bases lay in between. Looked up from germline, CDR1 is SNHLY and CDR2 is FYNNEI. The CDR3 is 13 residues long. The chain's CDR3 is CASSDDSNQPQHF. The CDR3 DNA is TGTGCCAGCAGTGATGATAGCAATCAGCCCCAGCATTTT.